Presented here are 8 T cell receptor beta chains from one specimen sequenced in a study of blood T cells in healthy people across ages. The use of a sample-barcoded 5' primer and a J-beta primer mix characterized a second PCR of about 6 to 11 cycles. MiXCR, applied by TCRdb to the 5' RACE reads, yields one record per CDR3 protein. This table has fewer than 800,000 distinct CDR3 sequences, 45% to 50% appearing once. Sequencing was done on a sample of blood. These receptors were collected from a woman aged 55-75 years in good health.

J is TRBJ2-4 and V is TRBV12-3 or TRBV12-4, with 9 nucleotides matching TRBD1. V shed 4 bases and J 10 bases; nucleotides not matched to a gene: 5. This CDR3 comprises 13 residues. This chain's CDR3 is CASSWDREGIQYF. CDR3 bases: TGTGCCAGCAGTTGGGACAGGGAGGGGATTCAGTACTTC.

To note about this clonotype: A much larger clonotype is one base distant, so this may be a read error. The chain carries TRBV12-3 or TRBV12-4 and TRBJ2-1, with 10 bases lining up with TRBD2. With 3 bases clipped from V and 10 bases from J, the junction kept 12 bases outside the gene matches. The CDR3 runs to 16 residues. The CDR3 reads CASSLRTGTSAYEQFF. The DNA for the CDR3 is TGTGCCAGCAGTTTGCGAACCGGGACTAGCGCCTACGAGCAGTTCTTC.

The chain combines TRBV20-1 with TRBJ2-1, with 10 bases lining up with TRBD2. The V and J ends lost 4 bases and 4 bases, in that order; junction bases with no gene match: 4. Per germline, CDR1 DFQATT and CDR2 SNEGSKA (reference sequence). The CDR3 loop spans 14 amino acids. The CDR3 loop reads CSATLAGAYNEQFF. DNA of the CDR3: TGCAGTGCTACCCTAGCGGGAGCTTACAATGAGCAGTTCTTC.

In this sample, this clonotype turned up a few times. J is TRBJ1-2 and V is TRBV27, with 7 bases lining up with TRBD1. The germline gives CDR1 MNHEY, CDR2 SMNVEV (reference sequence). This CDR3 spans 14 amino acids. V was clipped by 4 bases and J by 7 bases; unmatched bases: 9. The CDR3 sequence: CASSSDRVPRGYTF. The DNA of the CDR3 is TGTGCCAGCAGTTCCGACAGGGTGCCACGTGGCTACACCTTC.

The genes are TRBV7-2 and TRBJ2-5; D might be TRBD1 or TRBD2, each matching 6 bases. CDR3 size: 17 residues. The V gene lost 2 bases and the J gene lost 11 bases, with 27 bases spanning the gap. Per the germline V gene, CDR1 is SGHTA and CDR2 is FQGNSA. The CDR3 region has the DNA TGTGCCAGCAGCTTAACCGGGACAAAAGGGGGGAGAGGTGAGCAGTACTTC. Residues: CASSLTGTKGGRGEQYF.

Comment on this clonotype: A much larger clone differs by one base, so this may be a read error. The CDR3, as DNA: TGTGCCAGCAGCCAAGGCCAGGGGGAAAAACTGTTTTTT. Protein product: CASSQGQGEKLFF. The chain recombines TRBV3-1 with TRBJ1-4; a weak D match, TRBD1 (6 bases). Per germline, CDR1 LGHDT and CDR2 YNNKEL (reference sequence). The CDR3 consists of 13 residues. V was cut by 1 base and J by 8 bases, with 8 bases left in between.

CDR3 residues: CATSSRLAGGPNNEQFF. CDR3 bases: TGTGCCACCAGCAGCAGACTAGCGGGAGGGCCCAACAATGAGCAGTTCTTC. The rearrangement uses TRBV15 and TRBJ2-1, with 14 bases matching TRBD2. The CDR3 spans 17 residues. Germline CDR1 and CDR2: LNHNV and YYDKDF (reference sequence). Losses at the gene ends were 3 bases for V and 5 bases for J; bases not matched to a gene: 6.

J is TRBJ2-7 and V is TRBV6-5; the match to TRBD2 covers 8 bases. Trimming at V came to 11 bases and at J to 3 bases, leaving 9 bases not matched to a gene. The CDR3 is 13 residues long. In germline, CDR1 is MNHEY, CDR2 SVGAGI. The CDR3 sequence is CAGRRSGSYEQYF. The CDR3 bases are TGTGCCGGTAGACGCAGCGGGAGCTACGAGCAGTACTTC.